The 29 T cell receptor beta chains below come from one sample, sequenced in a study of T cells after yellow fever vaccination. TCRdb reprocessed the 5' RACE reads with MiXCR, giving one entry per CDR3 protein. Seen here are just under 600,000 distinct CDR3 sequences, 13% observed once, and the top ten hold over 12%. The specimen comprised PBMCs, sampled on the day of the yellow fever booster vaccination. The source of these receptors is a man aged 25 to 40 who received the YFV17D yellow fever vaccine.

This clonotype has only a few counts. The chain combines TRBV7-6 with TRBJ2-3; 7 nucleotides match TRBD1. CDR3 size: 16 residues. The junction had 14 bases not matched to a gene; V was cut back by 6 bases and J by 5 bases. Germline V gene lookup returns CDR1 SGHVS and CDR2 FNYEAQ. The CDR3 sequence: CASSFPRQGGGDTQYF. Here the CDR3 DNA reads TGTGCCAGCAGTTTCCCTCGACAGGGTGGGGGAGATACGCAGTATTTT. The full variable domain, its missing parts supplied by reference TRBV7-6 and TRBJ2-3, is GAGVSQSPRYKVTKRGQDVALRCDPISGHVSLYWYRQALGQGPEFLTYFNYEAQQDKSGLPNDRFSAERPEGSISTLTIQRTEQRDSAMYRCASSFPRQGGGDTQYFGPGTRLTVL.

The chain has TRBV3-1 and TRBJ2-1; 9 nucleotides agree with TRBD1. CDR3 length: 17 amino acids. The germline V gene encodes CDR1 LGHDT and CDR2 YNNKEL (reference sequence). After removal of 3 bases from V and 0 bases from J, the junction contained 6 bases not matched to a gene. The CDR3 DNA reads TGTGCCAGCAGCCATTCGACAGGGGGGGCCTCCTACAATGAGCAGTTCTTC. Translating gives CASSHSTGGASYNEQFF.

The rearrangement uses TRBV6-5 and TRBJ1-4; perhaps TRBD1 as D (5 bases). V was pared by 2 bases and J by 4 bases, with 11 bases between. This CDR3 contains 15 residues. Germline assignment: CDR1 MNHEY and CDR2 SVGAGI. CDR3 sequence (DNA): TGTGCCAGCAGTTACCTGCGGGGCTTTAATGAAAAACTGTTTTTT. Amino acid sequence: CASSYLRGFNEKLFF.

The CDR3 sequence: CASNPSPSTSSYNEQFF. The CDR3 bases are TGCGCCAGCAACCCCAGCCCCTCGACTAGCTCCTACAATGAGCAGTTCTTC. The V gene is TRBV5-1, the J gene TRBJ2-1; D possibly corresponds to TRBD2 (6 bases). With 6 bases removed from V and 0 bases from J, the gap between germline ends came to 19 bases. The CDR3 has 17 amino acids. Germline V gene data show CDR1 as SGHRS and CDR2 as YFSETQ. Using reference TRBV5-1 and TRBJ2-1 for the parts outside the CDR3, the full variable domain is KAGVTQTPRYLIKTRGQQVTLSCSPISGHRSVSWYQQTPGQGLQFLFEYFSETQRNKGNFPGRFSGRQFSNSRSEMNVSTLELGDSALYLCASNPSPSTSSYNEQFFGPGTRLTVL.

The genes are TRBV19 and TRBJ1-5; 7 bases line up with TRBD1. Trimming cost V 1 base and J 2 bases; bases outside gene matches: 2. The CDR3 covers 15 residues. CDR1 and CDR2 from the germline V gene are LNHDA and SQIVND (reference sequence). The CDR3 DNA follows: TGTGCCAGTAGTATAGCCAGGGGGGGCAATCAGCCCCAGCATTTT. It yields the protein CASSIARGGNQPQHF.

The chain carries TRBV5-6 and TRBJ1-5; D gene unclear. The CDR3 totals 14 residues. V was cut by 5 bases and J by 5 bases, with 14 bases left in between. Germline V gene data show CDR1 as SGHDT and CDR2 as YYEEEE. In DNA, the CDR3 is TGTGCCAGCAGACTCGGTCCTGGGGATCAGCCCCAGCATTTT. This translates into CASRLGPGDQPQHF.

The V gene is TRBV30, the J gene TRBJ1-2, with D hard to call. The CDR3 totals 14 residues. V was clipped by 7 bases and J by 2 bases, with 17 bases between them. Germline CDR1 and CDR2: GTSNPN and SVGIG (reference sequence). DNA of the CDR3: TGTGCCTCCACCCTAGACGTGGGGAACTATGGCTACACCTTC. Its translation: CASTLDVGNYGYTF.

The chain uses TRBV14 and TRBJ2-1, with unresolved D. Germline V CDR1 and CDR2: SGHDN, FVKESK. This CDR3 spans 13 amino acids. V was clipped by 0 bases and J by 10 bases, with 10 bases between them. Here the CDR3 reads CASSQDIGEEQFF. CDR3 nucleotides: TGTGCCAGCAGCCAAGATATAGGAGAAGAGCAGTTCTTC.

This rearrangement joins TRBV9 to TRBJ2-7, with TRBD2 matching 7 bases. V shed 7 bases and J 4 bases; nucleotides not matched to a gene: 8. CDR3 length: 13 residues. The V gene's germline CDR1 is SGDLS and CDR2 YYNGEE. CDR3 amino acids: CASSAGVEYEQYF. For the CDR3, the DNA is TGTGCCAGCTCCGCGGGAGTTGAGTACGAGCAGTACTTC. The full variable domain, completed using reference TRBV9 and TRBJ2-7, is DSGVTQTPKHLITATGQRVTLRCSPRSGDLSVYWYQQSLDQGLQFLIQYYNGEERAKGNILERFSAQQFPDLHSELNLSSLELGDSALYFCASSAGVEYEQYFGPGTRLTVT.

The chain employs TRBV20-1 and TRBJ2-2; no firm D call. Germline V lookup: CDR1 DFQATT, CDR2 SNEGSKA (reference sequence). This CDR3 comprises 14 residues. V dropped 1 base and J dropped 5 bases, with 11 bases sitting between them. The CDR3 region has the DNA TGCAGTGCTAGAGGGCCTATCGGGACCGGGGAGCTGTTTTTT. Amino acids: CSARGPIGTGELFF.

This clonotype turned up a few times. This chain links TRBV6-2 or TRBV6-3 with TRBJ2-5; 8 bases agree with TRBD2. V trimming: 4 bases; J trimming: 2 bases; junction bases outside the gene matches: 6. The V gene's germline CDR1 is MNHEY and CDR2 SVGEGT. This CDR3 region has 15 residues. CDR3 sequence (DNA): TGTGCCAGCAGTTCTCTGCGGGAGGAACAAGAGACCCAGTACTTC. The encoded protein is CASSSLREEQETQYF.

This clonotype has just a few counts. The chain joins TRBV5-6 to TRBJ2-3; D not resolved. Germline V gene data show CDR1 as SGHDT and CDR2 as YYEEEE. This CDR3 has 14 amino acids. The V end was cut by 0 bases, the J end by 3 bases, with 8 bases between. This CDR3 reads CASSLVAVTDTQYF. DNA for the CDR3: TGTGCCAGCAGCTTGGTCGCAGTAACAGATACGCAGTATTTT.

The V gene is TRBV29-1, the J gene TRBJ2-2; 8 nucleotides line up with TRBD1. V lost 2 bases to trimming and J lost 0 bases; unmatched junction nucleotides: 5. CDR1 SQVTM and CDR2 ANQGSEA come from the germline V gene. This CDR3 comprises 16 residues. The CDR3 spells CSVEPLQGANTGELFF. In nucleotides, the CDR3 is TGCAGCGTTGAACCCTTACAGGGGGCGAACACCGGGGAGCTGTTTTTT.

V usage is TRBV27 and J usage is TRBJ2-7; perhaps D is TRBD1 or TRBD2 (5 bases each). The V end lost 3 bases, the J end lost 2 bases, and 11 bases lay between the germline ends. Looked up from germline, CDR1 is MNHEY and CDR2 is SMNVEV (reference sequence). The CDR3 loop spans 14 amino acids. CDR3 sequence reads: CASSLGTATYEQYF. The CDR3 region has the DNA TGTGCCAGCAGTTTGGGGACGGCGACCTACGAGCAGTACTTC.

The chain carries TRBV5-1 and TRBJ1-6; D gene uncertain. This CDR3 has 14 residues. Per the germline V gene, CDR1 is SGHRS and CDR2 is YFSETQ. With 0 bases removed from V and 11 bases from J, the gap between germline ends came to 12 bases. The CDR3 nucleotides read TGCGCCAGCAGCTTGGAGTTTGGAAGGCCACCCCTCCACTTT. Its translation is CASSLEFGRPPLHF.

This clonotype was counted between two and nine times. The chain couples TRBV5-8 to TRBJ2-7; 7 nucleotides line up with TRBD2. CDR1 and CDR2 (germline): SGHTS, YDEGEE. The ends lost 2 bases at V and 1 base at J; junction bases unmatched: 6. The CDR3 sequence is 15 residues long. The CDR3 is CASSFGAGVSYEQYF. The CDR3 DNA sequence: TGTGCCAGCAGCTTCGGTGCGGGAGTATCCTACGAGCAGTACTTC.

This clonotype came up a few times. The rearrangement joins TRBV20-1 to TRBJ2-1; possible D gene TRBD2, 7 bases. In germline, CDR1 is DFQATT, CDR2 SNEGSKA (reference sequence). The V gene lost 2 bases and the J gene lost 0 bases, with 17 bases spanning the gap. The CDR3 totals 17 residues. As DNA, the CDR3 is TGCAGTGCTAGAAGTGCGGGGGCCCAACGCTCCTACAATGAGCAGTTCTTC. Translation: CSARSAGAQRSYNEQFF.

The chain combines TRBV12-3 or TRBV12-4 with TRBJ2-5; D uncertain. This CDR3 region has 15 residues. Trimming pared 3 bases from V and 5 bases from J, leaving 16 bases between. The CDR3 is CASSFEYPPAETQYF. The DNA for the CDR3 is TGTGCCAGCAGTTTTGAGTACCCCCCGGCGGAGACCCAGTACTTC.

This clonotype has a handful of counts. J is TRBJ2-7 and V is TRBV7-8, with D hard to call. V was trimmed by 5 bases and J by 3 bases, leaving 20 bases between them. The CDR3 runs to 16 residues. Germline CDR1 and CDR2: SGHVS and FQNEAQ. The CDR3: CASSRRVSNTLYEQYF. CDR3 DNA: TGTGCCAGCAGCCGACGGGTGAGCAATACCCTCTACGAGCAGTACTTC.

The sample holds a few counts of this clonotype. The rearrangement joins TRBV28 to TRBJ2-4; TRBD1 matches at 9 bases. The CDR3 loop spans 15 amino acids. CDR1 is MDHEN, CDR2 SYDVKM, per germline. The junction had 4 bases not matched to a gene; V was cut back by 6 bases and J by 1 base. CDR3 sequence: CASRGDRAAKNIQYF. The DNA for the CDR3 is TGTGCCAGCAGGGGGGACAGGGCCGCCAAAAACATTCAGTACTTC.

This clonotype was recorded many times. The CDR3 protein is CASSYTVGFGYNEQFF. CDR3 in DNA: TGCGCCAGCAGCTATACCGTAGGCTTTGGTTACAATGAGCAGTTCTTC. The J gene is TRBJ2-1, the V gene TRBV5-1; D not resolved. There are 16 residues in the CDR3. Germline V CDR1 and CDR2: SGHRS, YFSETQ. Trimming shortened V by 3 bases and J by 4 bases, and 17 bases separated the two germline ends.

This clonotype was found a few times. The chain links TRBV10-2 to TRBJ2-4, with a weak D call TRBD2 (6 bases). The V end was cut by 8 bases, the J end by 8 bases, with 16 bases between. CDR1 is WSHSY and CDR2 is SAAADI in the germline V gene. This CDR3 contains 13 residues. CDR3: CASSPGWRDIQYF. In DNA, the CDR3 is TGCGCCAGCTCTCCGGGGTGGAGGGACATTCAGTACTTC.

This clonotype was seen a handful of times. The CDR3 sequence: CSAKGPKVLDEQFF. CDR3 DNA sequence: TGCAGTGCCAAGGGGCCAAAGGTCCTGGATGAGCAGTTCTTC. The V and J genes are TRBV20-1 and TRBJ2-1; maybe TRBD1 (5 bases). The CDR3 sequence is 14 residues long. Germline assignment: CDR1 DFQATT and CDR2 SNEGSKA (reference sequence). V was pared by 6 bases and J by 8 bases, with 20 bases between.

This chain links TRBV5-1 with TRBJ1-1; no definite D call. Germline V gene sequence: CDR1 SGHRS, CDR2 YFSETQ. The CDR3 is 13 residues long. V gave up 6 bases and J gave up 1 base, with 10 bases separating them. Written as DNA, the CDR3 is TGCGCCAGCACCCAAGCGGAGAACACTGAAGCTTTCTTT. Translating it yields CASTQAENTEAFF.

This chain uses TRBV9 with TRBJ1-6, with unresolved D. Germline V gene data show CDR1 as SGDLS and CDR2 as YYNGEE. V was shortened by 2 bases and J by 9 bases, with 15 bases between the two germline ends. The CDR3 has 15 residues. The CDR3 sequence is CASSVSSSEGSPLHF. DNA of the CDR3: TGTGCCAGCAGCGTTTCGAGCTCTGAGGGTTCACCCCTCCACTTT.

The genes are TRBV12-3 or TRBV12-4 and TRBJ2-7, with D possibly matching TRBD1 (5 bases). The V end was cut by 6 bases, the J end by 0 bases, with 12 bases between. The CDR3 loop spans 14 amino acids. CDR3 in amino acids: CASRQDPSSYEQYF. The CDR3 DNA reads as TGTGCCAGCAGACAGGACCCTAGCTCCTACGAGCAGTACTTC.

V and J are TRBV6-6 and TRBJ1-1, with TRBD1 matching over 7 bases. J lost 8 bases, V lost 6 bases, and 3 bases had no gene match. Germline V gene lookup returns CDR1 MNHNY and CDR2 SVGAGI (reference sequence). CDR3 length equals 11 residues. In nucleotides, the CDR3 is TGTGCCAGCAGCAAGACAGGGGAAGCTTTCTTT. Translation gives CASSKTGEAFF.

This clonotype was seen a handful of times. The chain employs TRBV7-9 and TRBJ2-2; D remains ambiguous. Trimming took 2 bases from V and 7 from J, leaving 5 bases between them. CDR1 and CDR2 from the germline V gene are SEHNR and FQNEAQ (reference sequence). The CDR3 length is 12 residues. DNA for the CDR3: TGTGCCAGCAGCTTAAACGTCGGGGAGCTGTTTTTT. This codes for CASSLNVGELFF.

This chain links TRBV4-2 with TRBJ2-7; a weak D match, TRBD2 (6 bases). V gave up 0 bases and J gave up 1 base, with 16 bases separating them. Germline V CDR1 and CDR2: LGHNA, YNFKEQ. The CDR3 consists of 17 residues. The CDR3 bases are TGTGCCAGCAGCCAAGAGGGCGGGACGGCCCTTTCCTACGAGCAGTACTTC. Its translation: CASSQEGGTALSYEQYF.